Listed below are T cell receptor beta chains from one sample, sequenced in a study of cytomegalovirus exposure and HLA in healthy donors. Profiled with immunoSEQ multiplex PCR; TCRdb holds only in-frame clones, not every one. The sample contains 150,000 to 200,000 clones, roughly 79% of which appear only once. The sequenced material came from PBMCs. Receptors were obtained from a man aged 50 to 60 in good health and CMV-seropositive. Each CDR3 is given with its conserved first and last residue. A D gene is named only where the DNA matches it firmly. For some rows the clone size is stated as once, few or many, or as a class when expanded; others skip it.

V	size	length	J	D	DNA	CDR3
TRBV30	NA	14	TRBJ1-6	TRBD1	TGTGCCTGGAGTGTTAACAGGGGAAATTCACCCCTCCACTTT	CAWSVNRGNSPLHF
TRBV7-3	NA	15	TRBJ1-6	TRBD1	TGTGCCAGCAGCCGGACAGGGTCGAGTAATTCACCCCTCCACTTT	CASSRTGSSNSPLHF
TRBV18	NA	14	TRBJ1-6	TRBD1	TGTGCCAGCTCACCCGGGACAGGGAATTCACCCCTCCACTTT	CASSPGTGNSPLHF
TRBV7-9	NA	16	TRBJ1-1	NA	TGTTCCAGCAGCTTTGTTCCGGGACTTACGAACACTGAAGCTTTCTTT	CSSSFVPGLTNTEAFF
TRBV7-3	NA	16	TRBJ2-2	NA	TGTGCCAGCAGCCCCAGGGTCACGACTTACACCGGGGAGCTGTTTTTT	CASSPRVTTYTGELFF
TRBV28	NA	15	TRBJ2-5	NA	TGTGCCAGCAGTTTATTGGGCCCCTTGACGGAGACCCAGTACTTC	CASSLLGPLTETQYF
TRBV28	many	11	TRBJ2-7	NA	TGTGCCAGCAGTTCAGACTACGAGCAGTACTTC	CASSSDYEQYF
TRBV30	few	13	TRBJ1-5	NA	TGTGCCTGGAGTGTTGGGAGAGATCAGCCCCAGCATTTT	CAWSVGRDQPQHF
TRBV7-9	few	16	TRBJ2-1	NA	TGTGCCAGCAGCTCCAAGGAGGTGGGTGCCCACGGGGAGCAGTTCTTC	CASSSKEVGAHGEQFF
TRBV6-1	few	14	TRBJ2-5	NA	TGTGCCAGCAGTGGAAACAGGGGGGGTGAGACCCAGTACTTC	CASSGNRGGETQYF
TRBV7-9	once	16	TRBJ1-1	NA	TGTTCCAGCAGCCAACCCCCGGGGACATTGAACACTGAAGCTTTCTTT	CSSSQPPGTLNTEAFF
TRBV2	NA	16	TRBJ1-5	NA	TGTGCCAGCAGTGAATTTAGGGGCGAAATTAATCAGCCCCAGCATTTT	CASSEFRGEINQPQHF
TRBV5-6	NA	15	TRBJ2-1	TRBD2	TGTGCCAGCAGCTTGACTAGCGGGGGGAAGAATGAGCAGTTCTTC	CASSLTSGGKNEQFF
TRBV6-1	NA	16	TRBJ1-6	TRBD1	TGTGCCAGCAGTGACCCCGGGACAGTTCTTAATTCACCCCTCCACTTT	CASSDPGTVLNSPLHF
TRBV4-3	NA	16	TRBJ1-3	NA	TGCGCCAGCAGCCAAGATCCCTGGCAAGCTGGAAACACCATATATTTT	CASSQDPWQAGNTIYF
TRBV7-2	NA	16	TRBJ1-5	NA	TGTGCCAGCAGCTTAGCGATGGGGGCTGGGAATCAGCCCCAGCATTTT	CASSLAMGAGNQPQHF
TRBV7-8	NA	13	TRBJ2-1	TRBD2	TGTGCCTCCAGCGGGGGGGATTACAATGAGCAGTTCTTC	CASSGGDYNEQFF
TRBV6-5	NA	16	TRBJ2-1	TRBD1	TGTGCCAGCAGTTCCGGGACAGGGGGTTGGGTCAATGAGCAGTTCTTC	CASSSGTGGWVNEQFF
TRBV18	NA	13	TRBJ2-3	NA	TGTGCCAGCTCACCTCTTCCCTCAGATACGCAGTATTTT	CASSPLPSDTQYF
TRBV27	NA	17	TRBJ2-2	TRBD1	TGTGCCAGCAGTTCCCAAGGACAGGGGGCCATCACCGGGGAGCTGTTTTTT	CASSSQGQGAITGELFF
TRBV9	NA	14	TRBJ1-2	TRBD1	TGTGCCAGCAGCGTAGGGGCAGGGGGCGATGGCTACACCTTC	CASSVGAGGDGYTF
TRBV19	NA	15	TRBJ1-6	TRBD1	TGTGCCACTTCACCCAGGACAGGGGATAATTCACCCCTCCACTTT	CATSPRTGDNSPLHF
TRBV5-1	NA	14	TRBJ2-2	TRBD1	TGCGCCAGCAGCTGGGACAGTAAGCCCGGGGAGCTGTTTTTT	CASSWDSKPGELFF
TRBV6-4	NA	14	TRBJ2-7	NA	TGTGCCAGCAGTGAAACGGGGGAAAACGGCGAGCAGTACTTC	CASSETGENGEQYF
TRBV7-3	few	16	TRBJ2-3	TRBD2	TGTGCCAGCAGCTCCACCCTCGGGGGGGCTACAGATACGCAGTATTTT	CASSSTLGGATDTQYF
TRBV4-2	NA	17	TRBJ1-4	TRBD1	TGTGCCAGCAGCCCACCCGGGACAGGGGGAGAATTCGAAAAACTGTTTTTT	CASSPPGTGGEFEKLFF
TRBV2	NA	15	TRBJ1-4	NA	TGTGCCAGCAGCCCGACAGGCGCAACTAATGAAAAACTGTTTTTT	CASSPTGATNEKLFF
TRBV27	NA	13	TRBJ2-3	NA	TGTGCCAGCAGTTTATCGGGGGGTGATACGCAGTATTTT	CASSLSGGDTQYF
TRBV6-6	NA	14	TRBJ1-2	NA	TGTGCCAGCAGAGGGGACACGTCTAACTATGGCTACACCTTC	CASRGDTSNYGYTF
TRBV6-5	few	14	TRBJ2-7	NA	TGTGCCAGCAGCGCCCCCGAAAGACTCTCCGAGCAGTACTTC	CASSAPERLSEQYF
TRBV7-2	NA	18	TRBJ1-1	TRBD1	TGTGCCAGCAGCTTAGTCTCAAGGGGGACAGAGACTGACACTGAAGCTTTCTTT	CASSLVSRGTETDTEAFF
TRBV19	NA	14	TRBJ2-4	NA	TGTGCCAGTAGCGACAGCCTAGTCAAAAACATTCAGTACTTC	CASSDSLVKNIQYF
TRBV7-2	NA	13	TRBJ2-3	NA	TGTGCCAGCAGCTTAGTGAGCGCAGATACGCAGTATTTT	CASSLVSADTQYF
TRBV4-1	NA	16	TRBJ1-3	NA	TGCGCCAGCAGCCAGGTCACAGGGAATGCGGGAAACACCATATATTTT	CASSQVTGNAGNTIYF
TRBV6-4	NA	13	TRBJ2-1	TRBD1	TGTGCCAGCACTCGACAGGGCGGCGGTGAGCAGTTCTTC	CASTRQGGGEQFF
TRBV7-2	NA	17	TRBJ2-3	NA	TGTGCCAGCAGCTTAGAAGCAGGGGCCTCCTACACAGATACGCAGTATTTT	CASSLEAGASYTDTQYF
TRBV28	NA	15	TRBJ1-2	TRBD1	TGTGCCAGCAGGCCGGACAGGCAAACCGGGTTTGGCTACACCTTC	CASRPDRQTGFGYTF
TRBV7-7	NA	16	TRBJ2-1	TRBD1	TGTGCCAGCAGCGCTTTCCCGGGACAGGGAATGCATGAGCAGTTCTTC	CASSAFPGQGMHEQFF
TRBV11-1	once	16	TRBJ2-1	TRBD1	TGTGCCAGCAGCCCAAGGGGGCCGAGCTCCTACAATGAGCAGTTCTTC	CASSPRGPSSYNEQFF
TRBV2	NA	16	TRBJ2-4	NA	TGTGCCAGCAGTGCAGACAGGCCTTTAGCCAAAAACATTCAGTACTTC	CASSADRPLAKNIQYF
TRBV4-2	NA	18	TRBJ1-6	TRBD1	TGTGCCAGCAGCCAAGATCCGGACGGACAGGGAAGGAGATCACCCCTCCACTTT	CASSQDPDGQGRRSPLHF
TRBV10-3	few	16	TRBJ1-1	TRBD1	TGTGCCATCAGTCCTACTACGGGACAGGGGTCCACTGAAGCTTTCTTT	CAISPTTGQGSTEAFF
TRBV18	NA	16	TRBJ2-3	NA	TGTGCCAGCTCGCGCGCTAGCGACCCTAGCACAGATACGCAGTATTTT	CASSRASDPSTDTQYF
TRBV27	NA	16	TRBJ2-1	TRBD1	TGTGCCAGCAGTTTAAAAGGAAGGGACAGGGTGATTGAGCAGTTCTTC	CASSLKGRDRVIEQFF
TRBV7-9	NA	16	TRBJ2-6	TRBD2	TGTGCCAGCAGCTCAACCCACGGGAGGGGCGGCAACGTCCTGACTTTC	CASSSTHGRGGNVLTF
TRBV27	NA	15	TRBJ1-2	TRBD1	TGTGCCAGCAGTTTGACCAGGGGGGTCAACTATGGCTACACCTTC	CASSLTRGVNYGYTF
TRBV14	NA	13	TRBJ2-1	NA	TGTGCCAGCAGCCGGTCCGGGGGCAATGAGCAGTTCTTC	CASSRSGGNEQFF
TRBV9	NA	16	TRBJ2-5	TRBD2	TGTGCCAGCAGCGTAGTAGGCGGGGGGGGAACTGGGACCCAGTACTTC	CASSVVGGGGTGTQYF
TRBV29-1	NA	13	TRBJ2-7	NA	TGCAGCGTTGTGAGGGACACCACCTACGAGCAGTACTTC	CSVVRDTTYEQYF
TRBV14	NA	15	TRBJ1-5	NA	TGTGCCAGCAGCCAAAGTGGAGGGGTAAGTCAGCCCCAGCATTTT	CASSQSGGVSQPQHF
TRBV7-9	NA	13	TRBJ1-2	NA	TGTGCCAGCAGACGGGGGGGAGGCTATGGCTACACCTTC	CASRRGGGYGYTF
TRBV9	NA	12	TRBJ1-1	NA	TGTGCCAGCACCCCCGTCGGGGATGGAGCTTTCTTT	CASTPVGDGAFF
TRBV2	once	14	TRBJ1-6	TRBD1	TGTGCCAGCAGGTCGGGACAGGGTACTTCACCCCTCCACTTT	CASRSGQGTSPLHF